The 28 T cell receptor beta chains presented below share a single source sample, sequenced in a study of glioma-infiltrating T cells after dendritic cell vaccination. As for time point: after dendritic cell vaccination, including at tumor progression/relapse. TCRdb's copy holds only in-frame clones and misses some; the assay was immunoSEQ multiplex PCR. The sample has under 130,000 clones; nearly 90% are singletons. This specimen consisted of blood, obtained after dendritic cell vaccination. Every receptor here comes from a human donor with glioblastoma.

This rearrangement joins TRBV29-1 to TRBJ1-1; D is ambiguous. The V end lost 5 bases, the J end lost 10 bases, and 5 bases lay between the germline ends. The germline gives CDR1 SQVTM, CDR2 ANQGSEA. The CDR3 totals 8 residues. This CDR3 reads CSVTGAFF. The CDR3 region has the DNA TGCAGCGTTACGGGAGCTTTCTTT.

The CDR3 coding sequence is TGCGCCAGCAGCCCTACCTTACAGGGGGCCCTCACAGATACGCAGTATTTT. Translation: CASSPTLQGALTDTQYF. The J gene is TRBJ2-3, the V gene TRBV5-1; the match to TRBD1 covers 9 bases. J lost 2 bases, V lost 4 bases, and 11 bases had no gene match. The germline CDR1 and CDR2 sequences are SGHRS and YFSETQ. The CDR3 loop spans 17 amino acids. The complete variable domain, with remaining parts taken from reference TRBV5-1 and TRBJ2-3, reads KAGVTQTPRYLIKTRGQQVTLSCSPISGHRSVSWYQQTPGQGLQFLFEYFSETQRNKGNFPGRFSGRQFSNSRSEMNVSTLELGDSALYLCASSPTLQGALTDTQYFGPGTRLTVL.

The CDR3 nucleotides are TGCAGCGTTTCCACAGGTACTAATGAAAAACTGTTTTTT. Translating gives CSVSTGTNEKLFF. The chain is built from TRBV29-1 and TRBJ1-4, with D perhaps matching TRBD1 (5 bases). Per germline, CDR1 SQVTM and CDR2 ANQGSEA. The length of the CDR3 is 13 residues. Deletions cut 5 bases from V and 2 bases from J, with 9 bases between.

This clone was detected once. This sequence joins TRBV7-2 and TRBJ2-3, with TRBD1 identical over 7 bases. This CDR3 spans 15 amino acids. Germline values: CDR1 SGHTA, CDR2 FQGNSA. After removal of 0 bases from V and 2 bases from J, the junction contained 2 bases not matched to a gene. CDR3 amino acids: CASSLAGQITDTQYF. The CDR3 region has the DNA TGTGCCAGCAGCTTAGCGGGACAGATCACAGATACGCAGTATTTT.

The V gene is TRBV5-6, the J gene TRBJ1-2; TRBD1 is a possible D gene (6 bases). Trimming left V 0 bases short and J 7 bases short, with 13 bases between. The CDR3 is made up of 14 amino acids. Germline CDR1 reads SGHDT; CDR2 reads YYEEEE. CDR3 in DNA: TGTGCCAGCAGCTTGGTTGGGGGGGCTGGTGGCTACACCTTC. Translation: CASSLVGGAGGYTF.

This chain connects TRBV7-9 to TRBJ2-3, with unresolved D. Trimming stripped 1 base from V and 5 bases from J, with 4 bases between. CDR3 size: 12 residues. The germline V gene encodes CDR1 SEHNR and CDR2 FQNEAQ (reference sequence). The chain's CDR3 is CASSLDKDTQYF. The CDR3 DNA follows: TGTGCCAGCAGCTTAGATAAAGATACGCAGTATTTT.

The chain combines TRBV11-3 with TRBJ2-1; 11 nucleotides align to TRBD2. The CDR3 runs to 15 residues. CDR1 SGHNT and CDR2 YENEEA come from the germline V gene. V trimming: 6 bases; J trimming: 5 bases; junction bases outside the gene matches: 6. The chain's CDR3 is CASRSGTSGNNEQFF. CDR3 sequence (DNA): TGTGCCAGCAGGTCCGGGACTAGCGGTAACAATGAGCAGTTCTTC.

The V and J genes are TRBV27 and TRBJ1-1; D might be TRBD1 (5 bases). The germline V and J ends were trimmed by 7 bases and 7 bases, with 19 bases remaining between them. The CDR3 consists of 14 residues. Germline V CDR1 and CDR2: MNHEY, SMNVEV (reference sequence). The DNA for the CDR3 is TGTGCCAGCACCACAGCAGGGTCGTCGATTGAAGCTTTCTTT. Amino acids: CASTTAGSSIEAFF.

This sequence joins TRBV2 and TRBJ2-1, with D uncertain. This CDR3 contains 13 residues. Germline V lookup: CDR1 SNHLY, CDR2 FYNNEI. Trimming took off 4 bases at V and 3 bases at J, with 7 bases between the two ends. The CDR3: CASSGDRYNEQFF. The DNA of the CDR3 is TGTGCCAGCAGTGGAGATCGCTACAATGAGCAGTTCTTC.

The chain employs TRBV23-1 and TRBJ2-7; 8 bases are a match to TRBD2. TRBV23-1 is an open reading frame whose function is uncertain. The CDR3 has 13 amino acids. V shed 3 bases and J 3 bases; nucleotides not matched to a gene: 1. CDR3 sequence: CASSHSGDYEQYF. The CDR3 coding sequence is TGCGCCAGCAGTCATAGCGGGGACTACGAGCAGTACTTC.

J is TRBJ2-5 and V is TRBV7-9; D is perhaps TRBD2 (6 bases). The CDR3 has 13 residues. The V gene's germline CDR1 is SEHNR and CDR2 FQNEAQ (reference sequence). With 5 bases removed from V and 5 bases from J, the gap between germline ends came to 12 bases. The CDR3 reads CASSPPGRETQYF. The CDR3 DNA is TGTGCCAGCAGCCCCCCGGGGAGGGAGACCCAGTACTTC. The variable domain in full, with the rest retrieved from reference TRBV7-9 and TRBJ2-5, is DTGVSQNPRHKITKRGQNVTFRCDPISEHNRLYWYRQTLGQGPEFLTYFQNEAQLEKSRLLSDRFSAERPKGSFSTLEIQRTEQGDSAMYLCASSPPGRETQYFGPGTRLLVL.

The table lists this clone with a few counts. The chain joins TRBV7-9 to TRBJ2-6; no clear D. V dropped 5 bases and J dropped 0 bases, with 2 bases sitting between them. Per germline, CDR1 SEHNR and CDR2 FQNEAQ (reference sequence). The CDR3 loop spans 13 amino acids. The CDR3 bases are TGTGCCAGCAGCCACTCTGGGGCCAACGTCCTGACTTTC. Its translation is CASSHSGANVLTF.

The chain links TRBV5-1 to TRBJ1-4; the D gene is possibly TRBD1 (6 bases). Germline V gene data show CDR1 as SGHRS and CDR2 as YFSETQ. V dropped 9 bases and J dropped 3 bases, with 18 bases sitting between them. This CDR3 spans 15 amino acids. The CDR3 loop reads CATSQAGASNEKLFF. As DNA, the CDR3 is TGCGCCACCTCGCAGGCAGGGGCGTCTAATGAAAAACTGTTTTTT.

This sequence joins TRBV5-8 and TRBJ1-5, with D uncertain. V was clipped by 0 bases and J by 4 bases, with 8 bases between them. The CDR3 is 14 residues long. Germline CDR1 SGHTS, CDR2 YDEGEE. The CDR3: CASSLGAVNQPQHF. As DNA, the CDR3 is TGTGCCAGCAGCTTGGGTGCAGTAAATCAGCCCCAGCATTTT. Supplemented by reference TRBV5-8 and TRBJ1-5, the full variable domain reads EAGVTQSPTHLIKTRGQQATLRCSPISGHTSVYWYQQALGLGLQFLLWYDEGEERNRGNFPPRFSGRQFPNYSSELNVNALELEDSALYLCASSLGAVNQPQHFGDGTRLSIL.

The chain combines TRBV18 with TRBJ1-2, with TRBD1 identical over 8 bases. CDR1 KGHSH and CDR2 LQKENI come from the germline V gene. This CDR3 has 13 residues. V shed 6 bases, J shed 7 bases, and the junction held 7 bases outside the gene matches. This chain's CDR3 is CASSQGAVGGYTF. The CDR3 region has the DNA TGTGCCAGCTCGCAGGGGGCGGTAGGTGGCTACACCTTC.

The chain links TRBV6-6 to TRBJ1-1; 7 nucleotides match TRBD1. With 5 bases clipped from V and 5 bases from J, the junction kept 11 bases outside the gene matches. CDR3 length: 15 residues. Germline loops: CDR1 MNHNY, CDR2 SVGAGI (reference sequence). The CDR3 nucleotides read TGTGCCAGCAGTGGCTCCACAGGGGAACAGACTGAAGCTTTCTTT. This sequence encodes CASSGSTGEQTEAFF.

This clone was detected once. The chain carries TRBV7-9 and TRBJ2-7; TRBD1 aligns across 8 bases. Germline assignment: CDR1 SEHNR and CDR2 FQNEAQ (reference sequence). The CDR3 totals 15 residues. Losses at the gene ends were 5 bases for V and 3 bases for J; bases not matched to a gene: 9. Here the CDR3 reads CASSGGQGIGYEQYF. As DNA, the CDR3 is TGTGCCAGCAGCGGTGGACAGGGAATAGGCTACGAGCAGTACTTC.

The chain is built from TRBV5-5 and TRBJ1-1; D possibly corresponds to TRBD1 (6 bases). This CDR3 comprises 13 residues. In germline, CDR1 is SGHKS, CDR2 YYEKEE (reference sequence). Trimming took 0 bases from V and 4 from J, leaving 7 bases between them. Written as DNA, the CDR3 is TGTGCCAGCAGCTTGGGGACAGCCACTGAAGCTTTCTTT. Translation gives CASSLGTATEAFF.

This chain joins TRBV7-2 and TRBJ2-6; D gene uncertain. The V and J ends lost 4 bases and 0 bases respectively, with 7 bases between them. Germline V lookup: CDR1 SGHTA, CDR2 FQGNSA. The CDR3 length is 15 residues. CDR3 in DNA: TGTGCCAGCAGCTCTCAGGACTCTGGGGCCAACGTCCTGACTTTC. This translates into CASSSQDSGANVLTF.

This clone was counted only a few times. Since a much larger clone is just one base distant, this may be a read error. This sample also contains other DNA sequences that code for the same CDR3. The J gene is TRBJ2-7, the V gene TRBV5-4, with 11 bases fitting TRBD1. Germline CDR1 SGHNT, CDR2 YYREEE (reference sequence). This CDR3 spans 15 amino acids. V lost 3 bases to trimming and J lost 3 bases; unmatched junction nucleotides: 5. In DNA, the CDR3 is TGTGCCAGCAGCTCCAGGGGACAGGGGGACTACGAGCAGTACTTC. It translates to CASSSRGQGDYEQYF.

The V gene is TRBV27, the J gene TRBJ2-1; D possibly corresponds to TRBD2 (6 bases). The CDR3 covers 17 residues. CDR1 and CDR2 (germline): MNHEY, SMNVEV (reference sequence). V shed 0 bases and J shed 4 bases, with 16 bases lying between them. The CDR3 sequence is CASSLSGTLTFYNEQFF. As DNA, the CDR3 is TGTGCCAGCAGTTTATCGGGGACTCTAACCTTTTACAATGAGCAGTTCTTC.

V usage is TRBV5-1 and J usage is TRBJ2-7; 9 nucleotides agree with TRBD2. The J segment lost 3 bases and the V segment lost 0 bases, leaving 4 bases of the junction unmatched. Germline V gives CDR1 SGHRS, CDR2 YFSETQ. The CDR3 sequence is 15 residues long. The CDR3 DNA follows: TGCGCCAGCAGCTTGGGTAGCGGGAGCTTCTACGAGCAGTACTTC. This gives the protein CASSLGSGSFYEQYF.

The J gene is TRBJ2-1, the V gene TRBV5-1; possible D gene TRBD2, 5 bases. V was clipped by 6 bases and J by 4 bases, with 8 bases between them. The CDR3 runs to 12 residues. Germline V lookup: CDR1 SGHRS, CDR2 YFSETQ. The CDR3: CASMAGYNEQFF. For the CDR3, the DNA is TGCGCCAGCATGGCGGGTTACAATGAGCAGTTCTTC.

J is TRBJ1-5 and V is TRBV14; no reliable D call. The CDR3 runs to 15 residues. Trimming shortened V by 4 bases and J by 3 bases, and 13 bases separated the two germline ends. CDR1 and CDR2 (germline): SGHDN, FVKESK. The CDR3 DNA follows: TGTGCCAGCAGCCCTGGAGGACTCATCAATCAGCCCCAGCATTTT. This sequence encodes CASSPGGLINQPQHF. Filled out from reference TRBV14 and TRBJ1-5, the complete variable domain reads EAGVTQFPSHSVIEKGQTVTLRCDPISGHDNLYWYRRVMGKEIKFLLHFVKESKQDESGMPNNRFLAERTGGTYSTLKVQPAELEDSGVYFCASSPGGLINQPQHFGDGTRLSIL.

V and J are TRBV10-3 and TRBJ1-1; the match to TRBD1 covers 12 bases. Germline CDR1 reads ENHRY; CDR2 reads SYGVKD. The V gene end was trimmed by 6 bases and the J gene end by 4 bases; junction bases not matched to a gene: 12. CDR3 length equals 17 residues. The CDR3, as DNA: TGTGCCATCAGGAGAGTTGTTGGGACAGGGGGCACCACTGAAGCTTTCTTT. Its protein is CAIRRVVGTGGTTEAFF.

This clone has just one count. The chain couples TRBV4-1 to TRBJ2-1; D may be TRBD2 (6 bases). This CDR3 contains 14 residues. Deletions cut 8 bases from V and 4 bases from J, with 15 bases between. The germline V gene has CDR1 MGHRA and CDR2 YSYEKL. In nucleotides, the CDR3 is TGCGCCAGCGGACGGGAGCAGGGTTACAATGAGCAGTTCTTC. It is translated as CASGREQGYNEQFF.

This chain uses TRBV7-2 with TRBJ1-5; 9 nucleotides match TRBD1. This CDR3 is 17 amino acids long. Germline V gene sequence: CDR1 SGHTA, CDR2 FQGNSA. V trimming: 3 bases; J trimming: 5 bases; junction bases outside the gene matches: 11. Written as DNA, the CDR3 is TGTGCCAGCAGCTTGGGGTGGGGACAGGGTGAGGATCAGCCCCAGCATTTT. As protein: CASSLGWGQGEDQPQHF.

This CDR3 reads CASGPQGDTQYF. CDR3 DNA sequence: TGCGCCAGCGGTCCGCAGGGAGATACGCAGTATTTT. This chain connects TRBV5-1 to TRBJ2-3; D is possibly TRBD1 (5 bases). V was pared by 7 bases and J by 5 bases, with 11 bases between. The CDR3 is 12 residues long. Germline-derived CDR1 and CDR2 are SGHRS and YFSETQ.